This T cell receptor beta chain was documented in a study of blood T cell repertoires in COVID-19 (dated by TCRdb to the early 2020s). Regarding the research as a whole: Samples covering the acute and convalescent phases of COVID-19 were provided by collaborators in the United States, Italy and Spain. The material from the prospective study consisted of cDNA or gDNA derived from T cells, B-cell-depleted T cells, or PBMCs. The dataset comprised deeply sampled blood TCRbeta repertoires from subjects exposed to, actively infected with, or recovered from COVID-19. The repertoires were released in a freely available public database intended as a resource for research on the immune response to SARS-CoV-2. Samples were obtained from the ongoing ImmuneRACE study (first 160 participants) and from over 1,000 subjects provided by 6 global collaborators. Nearly every sample came with metadata listing a de-identified subject ID, COVID-19 status, age in years and sex. Where available, HLA class I and class II types were obtained from metadata supplied by the sample provider rather than from assay-based typing.

Samples from volunteer blood donors who had recovered from COVID-19 were contributed by a second Seattle source. The collaborating institutions used their own protocols to collect whole blood in K2EDTA tubes. Collaborator samples were shipped for TCRbeta analysis as frozen whole blood, isolated PBMCs, or DNA extracted from either sample type. As regards this clone: The target of this receptor is not known. Within one base of it there is no much larger clone, and no base qualities were kept.

Study-level results and caveats: Clinical and demographic metadata were provided uncurated, with the amount varying by source and participant.

TCRbeta CDR3 regions were amplified from genomic DNA using the immunoSEQ Assay, a bias-controlled multiplex PCR. The source study handled its data this way. The number of nucleated cells in each sample was estimated from the amplification of reference gene primers within the assay. Sequence reads were collapsed and filtered to measure the absolute abundance of every unique TCRbeta CDR3 rearrangement. For each sample, productive Simpson clonality was calculated as the square root of Simpson's diversity index across productive rearrangements. Not all clones reach the TCRdb copy of this immuneACCESS table, which keeps in-frame sequences only. Checked studies attribute under half of the gap to unresolved V genes and leave the rest unexplained. That table is the source of V, J and clone size, and D and trimming were worked out from the DNA. Recorded for this sample are about 260,000 clones; approximately 86% of them occurred a single time. Around 9.1% of the sample is taken by the ten largest.

At the junction V is shortened by 3 bases and J by 3 bases; bases outside the gene matches: 4. For CDR1 and CDR2, the germline V gene (reference sequence) lists GTSNPN and SVGIG. The CDR3, from cysteine to phenylalanine, totals 13 residues. The read is trimmed to its CDR3 DNA, 39 bases read in frame from base 1. Sequences were obtained from peripheral blood. The receptor comes from a man in his forties who had recovered from COVID-19. The chain uses TRBV30 and TRBJ1-1; 7 junctional bases match TRBD1. The sequenced DNA: TGTGCCTGGAGGTGGCAGGGGGACACTGAAGCTTTCTTT. Its product reads: CAWRWQGDTEAFF.